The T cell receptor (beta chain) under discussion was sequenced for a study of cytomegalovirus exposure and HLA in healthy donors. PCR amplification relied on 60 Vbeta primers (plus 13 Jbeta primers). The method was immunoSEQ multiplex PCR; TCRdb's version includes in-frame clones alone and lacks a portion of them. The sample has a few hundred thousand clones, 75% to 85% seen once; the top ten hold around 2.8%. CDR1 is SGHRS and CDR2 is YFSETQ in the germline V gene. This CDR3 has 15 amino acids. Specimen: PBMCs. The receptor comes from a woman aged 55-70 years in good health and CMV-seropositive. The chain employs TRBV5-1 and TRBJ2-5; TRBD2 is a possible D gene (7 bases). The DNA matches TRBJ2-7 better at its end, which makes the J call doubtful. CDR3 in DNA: TGCGCCAGCAGCCTACAGTCCGGGGGGCCCTACGAGCAGTACTTC. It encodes CASSLQSGGPYEQYF.